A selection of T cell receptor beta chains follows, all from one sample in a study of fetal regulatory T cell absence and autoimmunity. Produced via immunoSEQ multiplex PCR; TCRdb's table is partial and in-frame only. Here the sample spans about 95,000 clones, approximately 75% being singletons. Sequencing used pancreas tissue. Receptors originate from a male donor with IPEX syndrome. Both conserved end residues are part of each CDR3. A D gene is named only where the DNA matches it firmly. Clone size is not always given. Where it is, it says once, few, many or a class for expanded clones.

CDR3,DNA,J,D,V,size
CASSFVGPGVGYTF,TGTGCCAGCAGTTTTGTAGGGCCAGGGGTAGGCTACACCTTC,TRBJ1-2,NA,TRBV2,NA
CASSLQGNQPQHF,TGTGCCAGCAGCTTACAGGGCAATCAGCCCCAGCATTTT,TRBJ1-5,NA,TRBV7-2,NA
CAWSVEGAGNTIYF,TGTGCCTGGAGTGTAGAGGGGGCTGGAAACACCATATATTTT,TRBJ1-3,NA,TRBV30,NA
CASSLGGQPQHF,TGTGCCAGCAGCTTAGGGGGTCAGCCCCAGCATTTT,TRBJ1-5,NA,TRBV7-8,NA
CASSLVAGEQYF,TGCGCCAGCAGCTTGGTAGCGGGTGAGCAGTACTTC,TRBJ2-7,TRBD2,TRBV5-1,NA
CASSQDGNQPQHF,TGCGCCAGCAGCCAAGATGGGAATCAGCCCCAGCATTTT,TRBJ1-5,NA,TRBV4-1,once
CASGFQGLNTEAFF,TGTGCTAGTGGTTTCCAGGGGTTGAACACTGAAGCTTTCTTT,TRBJ1-1,NA,TRBV12-5,NA
CTSSQEKLVLFTDTQYF,TGCACCAGCAGCCAAGAGAAACTAGTTCTATTCACAGATACGCAGTATTTT,TRBJ2-3,NA,TRBV1,NA
CASSDSSGGFTGELFF,TGTGCCAGCAGTGATTCTAGCGGGGGCTTTACCGGGGAGCTGTTTTTT,TRBJ2-2,TRBD2,TRBV2,few
CAISGADTTYEQYF,TGTGCCATCAGTGGGGCCGACACTACCTACGAGCAGTACTTC,TRBJ2-7,NA,TRBV10-3,few
CASSKSWVTSSHPGETQYF,TGTGCCAGCAGCAAATCTTGGGTAACTAGCTCCCATCCGGGGGAGACCCAGTACTTC,TRBJ2-5,NA,TRBV21-1,NA
CASSVIQGGGELFF,TGTGCCAGTAGTGTGATACAGGGAGGCGGGGAGCTGTTTTTT,TRBJ2-2,NA,TRBV19,NA
CASSLGSGRRDTQYF,TGTGCCAGCAGCTTAGGTAGCGGGAGAAGAGATACGCAGTATTTT,TRBJ2-3,TRBD2,TRBV13,NA
CASRGGYEQFF,TGTGCAAGTCGGGGGGGCTATGAGCAGTTCTTC,TRBJ2-1,NA,TRBV12-2,NA
CASSRAGTSYYEQYF,TGTGCCAGCAGCCGAGCCGGGACTAGCTACTACGAGCAGTACTTC,TRBJ2-7,TRBD2,TRBV7-6,few
CAWSVFLSSRFSNQPQHF,TGTGCCTGGAGTGTCTTTCTATCTTCCAGGTTTAGCAATCAGCCCCAGCATTTT,TRBJ1-5,NA,TRBV30,NA
CASSGSGSGTQETQYF,TGTGCCAGCAGTGGATCGGGTAGCGGGACTCAAGAGACCCAGTACTTC,TRBJ2-5,TRBD2,TRBV2,NA
CASSPGPTDTQYF,TGTGCCAGCAGCCCGGGGCCCACAGATACGCAGTATTTT,TRBJ2-3,NA,TRBV7-6,NA
CASSLPDRGAGNTIYF,TGTGCCAGCAGCCTTCCTGACAGGGGCGCTGGAAACACCATATATTTT,TRBJ1-3,TRBD1,TRBV6-6,NA
CASSSQLAGAEQFF,TGTGCCAGCAGCTCCCAACTAGCGGGAGCGGAGCAGTTCTTC,TRBJ2-1,TRBD2,TRBV11-2,once
CASSQDWGSYNEQFF,TGCGCCAGCAGCCAAGACTGGGGGTCCTACAATGAGCAGTTCTTC,TRBJ2-1,NA,TRBV4-3,NA
CASSETGLNTEAFF,TGTGCCAGTAGTGAGACAGGGTTGAACACTGAAGCTTTCTTT,TRBJ1-1,TRBD1,TRBV19,NA
CASSRLPLLYGYTF,TGTGCCAGCAGCCGACTACCGCTCCTCTATGGCTACACCTTC,TRBJ1-2,NA,TRBV11-3,NA
CAWSPGLAGGNEQFF,TGTGCCTGGAGCCCGGGACTAGCGGGGGGAAATGAGCAGTTCTTC,TRBJ2-1,TRBD2,TRBV30,once
CASSYDRGDNYGYTF,TGCGCCAGCAGCTACGACAGGGGCGATAACTATGGCTACACCTTC,TRBJ1-2,TRBD1,TRBV5-1,NA
CASSDWDTNTGELFF,TGTGCCAGCAGTGACTGGGACACCAACACCGGGGAGCTGTTTTTT,TRBJ2-2,NA,TRBV6-6,NA
CASTVGDAQYF,TGCGCCAGTACAGTAGGGGACGCGCAGTACTTC,TRBJ2-7,NA,TRBV5-1,medium-sized
CAISEASGRLSTDTQYF,TGTGCCATCAGTGAAGCTAGCGGGAGACTTAGCACAGATACGCAGTATTTT,TRBJ2-3,TRBD2,TRBV10-3,NA
CASSLTSGGTDTQYF,TGCGCCAGCAGCTTGACTAGCGGGGGCACAGATACGCAGTATTTT,TRBJ2-3,TRBD2,TRBV5-1,NA
CASSRTGAGPNSPLHF,TGTGCCAGCAGCCGGACAGGGGCTGGGCCTAATTCACCCCTCCACTTT,TRBJ1-6,TRBD1,TRBV7-9,few
CATSSEGEGTGELFF,TGTGCCACCTCATCGGAAGGGGAGGGCACCGGGGAGCTGTTTTTT,TRBJ2-2,TRBD2,TRBV2,few
CASSQSSELAGEGNTGELFF,TGCGCCAGCAGTCAATCGTCAGAACTAGCGGGAGAAGGGAACACCGGGGAGCTGTTTTTT,TRBJ2-2,TRBD2,TRBV23-1,NA
CASSPPGPSPLHF,TGTGCCAGCAGTCCCCCGGGACCTTCACCCCTCCACTTT,TRBJ1-6,NA,TRBV27,NA
CASSDGTGGYEQYF,TGTGCCAGCAGTGACGGGACAGGGGGCTACGAGCAGTACTTC,TRBJ2-7,TRBD1,TRBV6-1,few
CASSPEGAGETQYF,TGTGCCAGCAGCCCCGAGGGGGCGGGAGAGACCCAGTACTTC,TRBJ2-5,TRBD1,TRBV9,NA